A single sample is the source of the 32 T cell receptor beta chains below, sequenced in a study of graft-versus-host responses after intestinal transplantation. For these TCRs, the target antigens are not known. Measured with immunoSEQ multiplex PCR; TCRdb has only the in-frame clones, and not every one. The sample has 35,000 to 50,000 clones, 90% to 95% seen once. Sequencing used unstimulated CD8+ T cells sorted from spleen or lymph node cells, obtained before transplant. These receptors originate from a human donor who was the organ donor for an intestinal transplant.

The gene calls are TRBV5-1 and TRBJ1-1, with D unresolved. This CDR3 is 15 amino acids long. The germline CDR1 and CDR2 sequences are SGHRS and YFSETQ. Trimming removed 4 bases from V and 5 bases from J, with 18 bases in between. CDR3 region: CASSPIASGETEAFF. Here the CDR3 DNA reads TGCGCCAGCAGCCCCATAGCTTCTGGGGAAACTGAAGCTTTCTTT.

This clone was detected once. The DNA of the CDR3 is TGTGCCAGCAGCATTGAGACAGATGCTAACTATGGCTACACCTTC. This sequence encodes CASSIETDANYGYTF. V is TRBV7-9 and J is TRBJ1-2, with D possibly matching TRBD1 (5 bases). The CDR3 has 15 amino acids. The germline V gene has CDR1 SEHNR and CDR2 FQNEAQ (reference sequence). The V end was cut by 5 bases, the J end by 0 bases, with 13 bases between.

V gene TRBV28 combines with J gene TRBJ2-7; 7 nucleotides agree with TRBD1. V lost 6 bases, J lost 0 bases, and 8 bases stayed unmatched. CDR3 length: 15 residues. CDR1 and CDR2 (germline): MDHEN, SYDVKM. Here the CDR3 reads CASRPTRDSSYEQYF. For the CDR3, the DNA is TGTGCCAGCAGGCCTACCCGGGACAGCTCCTACGAGCAGTACTTC.

The chain is built from TRBV4-3 and TRBJ2-1, with TRBD2 as a possible D gene (6 bases). The CDR3 spans 17 residues. Germline loops: CDR1 LGHNA, CDR2 YSLEER. The V gene lost 0 bases and the J gene lost 11 bases, with 23 bases spanning the gap. The CDR3 sequence is CASSQDRGAGLYDKQFF. The CDR3 DNA reads as TGCGCCAGCAGCCAAGATCGCGGGGCGGGCTTATATGACAAGCAGTTCTTC.

The V gene is TRBV11-2, the J gene TRBJ2-7; no firm D call. The length of the CDR3 is 13 residues. Deletions cut 1 base from V and 1 base from J, with 5 bases between. Germline V lookup: CDR1 SGHAT, CDR2 FQNNGV. CDR3 residues: CASSLGPSYEQYF. CDR3 nucleotide sequence: TGTGCCAGCAGCTTAGGGCCTTCCTACGAGCAGTACTTC. The entire variable domain, with the rest obtained from reference TRBV11-2 and TRBJ2-7, is as follows: EAGVAQSPRYKIIEKRQSVAFWCNPISGHATLYWYQQILGQGPKLLIQFQNNGVVDDSQLPKDRFSAERLKGVDSTLKIQPAKLEDSAVYLCASSLGPSYEQYFGPGTRLTVT.

DNA for the CDR3: TGTGCCAGCAGCTTAGTAGGTCTAGCGGGGGGGCCCCACACCGGGGAGCTGTTTTTT. It encodes CASSLVGLAGGPHTGELFF. V gene TRBV7-2 combines with J gene TRBJ2-2, with 12 bases lining up with TRBD2. CDR1 is SGHTA and CDR2 is FQGNSA in the germline V gene. The CDR3 sequence is 19 residues long. The J segment lost 3 bases and the V segment lost 1 base, leaving 9 bases of the junction unmatched.

The V and J genes are TRBV23-1 and TRBJ2-1, with 8 bases lining up with TRBD1. TRBV23-1 is an ORF; its function is uncertain. The CDR3 is made up of 16 amino acids. V lost 0 bases and J lost 4; bases outside the gene matches: 5. Here the CDR3 reads CASSQSNTGGYNEQFF. The CDR3 nucleotides read TGCGCCAGCAGTCAATCGAACACAGGGGGTTACAATGAGCAGTTCTTC.

The rearrangement links TRBV6-6 to TRBJ2-3; 8 bases line up with TRBD2. With V trimmed by 2 bases and J by 0 bases, 4 bases remained unmatched. Germline values: CDR1 MNHNY, CDR2 SVGAGI (reference sequence). The CDR3 contains 16 residues. The CDR3 here is CASSYLKRGSTDTQYF. CDR3 coding DNA: TGTGCCAGCAGTTACCTAAAGCGGGGGAGCACAGATACGCAGTATTTT.

As DNA, the CDR3 is TGCGCCAGCAGCAGAGGGACAGGGCATTGGGACACTGAAGCTTTCTTT. It yields the protein CASSRGTGHWDTEAFF. The chain is built from TRBV5-1 and TRBJ1-1; TRBD1 aligns across 9 bases. J gave up 3 bases and V 4 bases, and 10 bases lay outside the gene matches. The germline V gene has CDR1 SGHRS and CDR2 YFSETQ. CDR3 length equals 16 residues.

V usage is TRBV28 and J usage is TRBJ1-1; tentative D call: TRBD1 (6 bases). Trimming took off 5 bases at V and 1 base at J, with 14 bases between the two ends. The germline CDR1 and CDR2 sequences are MDHEN and SYDVKM. The CDR3 has 15 residues. CDR3 loop: CASSAYREGNTEAFF. CDR3 nucleotides: TGTGCCAGCAGTGCATACAGGGAAGGGAACACTGAAGCTTTCTTT. Drawing the rest from reference TRBV28 and TRBJ1-1, the complete variable domain is DVKVTQSSRYLVKRTGEKVFLECVQDMDHENMFWYRQDPGLGLRLIYFSYDVKMKEKGDIPEGYSVSREKKERFSLILESASTNQTSMYLCASSAYREGNTEAFFGQGTRLTVV.

V usage is TRBV15 and J usage is TRBJ2-3, with TRBD1 matching 9 bases. Germline CDR1 reads LNHNV; CDR2 reads YYDKDF (reference sequence). The length of the CDR3 is 16 residues. J was trimmed by 6 bases and V by 5 bases; bases with no gene match: 12. CDR3 residues: CATSLTGTGRLDTQYF. The CDR3 nucleotides read TGTGCCACCAGCTTGACCGGGACAGGGCGTCTCGATACGCAGTATTTT. Based on the CDR3 plus reference TRBV15 and TRBJ2-3, the full variable domain is DAMVIQNPRYQVTQFGKPVTLSCSQTLNHNVMYWYQQKSSQAPKLLFHYYDKDFNNEADTPDNFQSRRPNTSFCFLDIRSPGLGDTAMYLCATSLTGTGRLDTQYFGPGTRLTVL.

This rearrangement joins TRBV7-2 to TRBJ2-7, with D possibly being TRBD2 (6 bases). This CDR3 is 16 amino acids long. From germline, CDR1 is SGHTA and CDR2 FQGNSA. Trimming took 1 base from V and 2 from J, leaving 15 bases between them. In nucleotides, the CDR3 is TGTGCCAGCAGCTTAGTGGTCGGACTACAAACCTACGAGCAGTACTTC. Translating gives CASSLVVGLQTYEQYF.

The chain joins TRBV28 to TRBJ2-7, with unresolved D. The V gene's germline CDR1 is MDHEN and CDR2 SYDVKM. The CDR3 is made up of 16 amino acids. Trimming cost V 4 bases and J 1 base, with 17 bases left between them. CDR3 region: CASSSPLTLLSYEQYF. In nucleotides, the CDR3 is TGTGCCAGCAGTTCCCCCCTGACCCTGCTTTCCTACGAGCAGTACTTC.

This chain connects TRBV4-3 to TRBJ1-5; D is unclear. Trimming shortened V by 0 bases and J by 2 bases, and 11 bases separated the two germline ends. The CDR3 sequence is 16 residues long. The germline V gene encodes CDR1 LGHNA and CDR2 YSLEER. The CDR3 DNA sequence: TGCGCCAGCAGCCAAGATCCGGGTTGTGGCAATCAGCCCCAGCATTTT. This encodes CASSQDPGCGNQPQHF.

V and J are TRBV6-4 and TRBJ2-1; D is ambiguous. Deletions cut 0 bases from V and 5 bases from J, with 8 bases between. This CDR3 is built from 14 residues. Germline CDR1 is MRHNA and CDR2 is SNTAGT. In nucleotides, the CDR3 is TGTGCCAGCAGTGACTCGATTGGGGACAATGAGCAGTTCTTC. Its protein is CASSDSIGDNEQFF.

V gene TRBV14 combines with J gene TRBJ1-1, with D tentatively TRBD1 (5 bases). Per germline, CDR1 SGHDN and CDR2 FVKESK. V was trimmed by 0 bases and J by 10 bases, leaving 15 bases between them. The CDR3 has 14 residues. The CDR3 reads CASSQDAFQGLAFF. DNA for the CDR3: TGTGCCAGCAGCCAAGATGCGTTTCAGGGTTTAGCTTTCTTT.

The table lists this clone with a count of one. V is TRBV7-9 and J is TRBJ2-5; 8 nucleotides align to TRBD1. CDR1 is SEHNR, CDR2 FQNEAQ, per germline (reference sequence). The CDR3 length is 13 residues. J lost 5 bases, V lost 5 bases, and 4 bases had no gene match. CDR3 protein: CASSLRGRETQYF. In nucleotides, the CDR3 is TGTGCCAGCAGCCTCAGGGGGCGGGAGACCCAGTACTTC.

The V and J genes are TRBV6-5 and TRBJ1-1, with D hard to call. Trimming took 0 bases from V and 5 from J, leaving 7 bases between them. The CDR3 length is 13 residues. CDR1 and CDR2 (germline): MNHEY, SVGAGI. The chain's CDR3 is CASSYSRFTEAFF. CDR3 bases: TGTGCCAGCAGTTACTCGAGGTTTACTGAAGCTTTCTTT.

The V gene is TRBV9, the J gene TRBJ2-2, with 10 bases lining up with TRBD2. Germline trimming cut 3 bases from V and 2 bases from J; bases unmatched to any gene: 4. This CDR3 has 16 residues. The germline gives CDR1 SGDLS, CDR2 YYNGEE. The CDR3 reads CASSGTSGDNTGELFF. CDR3 coding DNA: TGTGCCAGCAGCGGCACTAGCGGGGATAACACCGGGGAGCTGTTTTTT.

This chain uses TRBV2 with TRBJ2-7; 9 bases agree with TRBD1. Trimming at V came to 2 bases and at J to 0 bases, leaving 2 bases not matched to a gene. Germline loops: CDR1 SNHLY, CDR2 FYNNEI. This CDR3 is 15 amino acids long. CDR3 nucleotide sequence: TGTGCCAGCAGTGAAACGGGACAGGGCTCCTACGAGCAGTACTTC. It codes for CASSETGQGSYEQYF.

The rearrangement links TRBV7-2 to TRBJ1-1; 7 nucleotides match TRBD1. The ends lost 4 bases at V and 0 bases at J; junction bases unmatched: 5. The CDR3 consists of 15 residues. The V gene's germline CDR1 is SGHTA and CDR2 FQGNSA. The CDR3 coding sequence is TGTGCCAGCAGCTGGGGAAGGGGGCTGAACACTGAAGCTTTCTTT. Residues: CASSWGRGLNTEAFF.

The chain carries TRBV9 and TRBJ2-1; D remains unclear. The length of the CDR3 is 12 residues. The V end was cut by 0 bases, the J end by 6 bases, with 4 bases between. In germline, CDR1 is SGDLS, CDR2 YYNGEE. The CDR3 nucleotides read TGTGCCAGCAGCGTAGAAGGCAATGAGCAGTTCTTC. As protein: CASSVEGNEQFF.

This sequence joins TRBV7-9 and TRBJ2-7; D gene unclear. The CDR3 totals 13 residues. V was trimmed by 5 bases and J by 5 bases, leaving 13 bases between them. Per germline, CDR1 SEHNR and CDR2 FQNEAQ (reference sequence). Here the CDR3 reads CASSPGSPDEQYF. CDR3 nucleotides: TGTGCCAGCAGCCCCGGGTCTCCCGACGAGCAGTACTTC.

As DNA, the CDR3 is TGCGCCAGCAGCCAAGATCTGAGGGGACAGGGGGCAGATGGCTACACCTTC. As protein: CASSQDLRGQGADGYTF. V is TRBV4-3 and J is TRBJ1-2; 12 bases align to TRBD1. CDR1 LGHNA and CDR2 YSLEER come from the germline V gene. V was clipped by 0 bases and J by 6 bases; unmatched bases: 8. This CDR3 has 17 amino acids.

The chain couples TRBV29-1 to TRBJ2-3; D remains unclear. The CDR3 is made up of 16 amino acids. Germline loops: CDR1 SQVTM, CDR2 ANQGSEA. V dropped 2 bases and J dropped 2 bases, with 17 bases sitting between them. The chain's CDR3 is CSVESPPNSYTDTQYF. Here the CDR3 DNA reads TGCAGCGTTGAAAGTCCGCCAAACTCATACACAGATACGCAGTATTTT.

V is TRBV11-2 and J is TRBJ1-4; D perhaps matches TRBD1 (5 bases). V was trimmed by 4 bases and J by 0 bases, leaving 12 bases between them. This CDR3 is 16 amino acids long. Germline V lookup: CDR1 SGHAT, CDR2 FQNNGV. DNA for the CDR3: TGTGCCAGCAGCTCACCGACAGAAACAACTAATGAAAAACTGTTTTTT. Protein product: CASSSPTETTNEKLFF. The whole variable domain, filled in from reference TRBV11-2 and TRBJ1-4, reads EAGVAQSPRYKIIEKRQSVAFWCNPISGHATLYWYQQILGQGPKLLIQFQNNGVVDDSQLPKDRFSAERLKGVDSTLKIQPAKLEDSAVYLCASSSPTETTNEKLFFGSGTQLSVL.

The rearrangement links TRBV19 to TRBJ2-7; 9 bases match TRBD1. CDR1 and CDR2 (germline): LNHDA, SQIVND (reference sequence). The length of the CDR3 is 13 residues. The trim removed 7 bases at V and 3 bases at J, leaving 4 bases unmatched. CDR3: CASNPGQGYEQYF. The CDR3 nucleotides read TGTGCCAGTAACCCGGGACAGGGCTACGAGCAGTACTTC.

The J gene is TRBJ2-5, the V gene TRBV11-3; maybe TRBD2 (5 bases). V lost 2 bases and J lost 1, with 20 bases in between. The CDR3 is made up of 18 amino acids. Germline V gene data show CDR1 as SGHNT and CDR2 as YENEEA. CDR3 sequence: CASSLYPLGRVLQETQYF. CDR3 coding DNA: TGTGCCAGCAGCTTATACCCTCTCGGGCGGGTGCTCCAAGAGACCCAGTACTTC.

The chain links TRBV27 to TRBJ1-2; no definite D call. Per germline, CDR1 MNHEY and CDR2 SMNVEV (reference sequence). The CDR3 is 12 amino acids. The V and J ends lost 0 bases and 5 bases respectively, with 4 bases between them. The CDR3 DNA reads as TGTGCCAGCAGTTTATCAGGATATGGCTACACCTTC. It is translated as CASSLSGYGYTF.

The genes are TRBV7-9 and TRBJ2-7; perhaps D is TRBD1 or TRBD2 (5 bases each). Trimming pared 2 bases from V and 2 bases from J, leaving 10 bases between. Germline V CDR1 and CDR2: SEHNR, FQNEAQ (reference sequence). The CDR3 contains 14 residues. CDR3 protein: CASSLWDGPYEQYF. The DNA for the CDR3 is TGTGCCAGCAGCTTATGGGACGGACCCTACGAGCAGTACTTC.

V is TRBV9 and J is TRBJ2-5; the D gene is possibly TRBD2 (6 bases). The CDR3 sequence is 14 residues long. Germline CDR1 SGDLS, CDR2 YYNGEE. V lost 4 bases and J 3 bases, leaving 13 bases between the germline ends. CDR3 region: CASSLTGTEETQYF. CDR3 DNA sequence: TGTGCCAGCAGCCTCACGGGGACTGAAGAGACCCAGTACTTC.

The rearrangement joins TRBV7-9 to TRBJ2-5; TRBD2 aligns across 8 bases. The CDR3 spans 15 residues. J lost 1 base, V lost 4 bases, and 5 bases had no gene match. Germline-derived CDR1 and CDR2 are SEHNR and FQNEAQ (reference sequence). The DNA for the CDR3 is TGTGCCAGCAGCTGGGGAGCGGGGGCCCAAGAGACCCAGTACTTC. This gives the protein CASSWGAGAQETQYF.